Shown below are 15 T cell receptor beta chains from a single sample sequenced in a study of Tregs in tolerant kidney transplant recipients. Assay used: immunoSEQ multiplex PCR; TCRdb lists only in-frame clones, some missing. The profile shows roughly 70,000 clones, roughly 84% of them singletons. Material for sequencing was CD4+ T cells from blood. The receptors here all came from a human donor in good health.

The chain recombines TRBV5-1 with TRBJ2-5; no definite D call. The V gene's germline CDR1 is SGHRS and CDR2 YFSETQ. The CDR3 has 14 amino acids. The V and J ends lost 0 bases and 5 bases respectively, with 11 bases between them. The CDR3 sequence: CASSLGGQRETQYF. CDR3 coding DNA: TGCGCCAGCAGCTTGGGAGGCCAAAGGGAGACCCAGTACTTC.

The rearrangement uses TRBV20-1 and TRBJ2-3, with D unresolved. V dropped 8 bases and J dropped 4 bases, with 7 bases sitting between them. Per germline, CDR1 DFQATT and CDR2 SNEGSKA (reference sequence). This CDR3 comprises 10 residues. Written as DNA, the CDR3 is TGCAGTCCGCGACCAGATACGCAGTATTTT. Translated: CSPRPDTQYF.

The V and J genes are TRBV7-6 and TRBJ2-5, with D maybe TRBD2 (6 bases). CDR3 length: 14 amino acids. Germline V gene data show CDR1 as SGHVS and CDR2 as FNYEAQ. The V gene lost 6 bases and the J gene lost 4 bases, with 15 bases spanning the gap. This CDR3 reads CASSRGRGLETQYF. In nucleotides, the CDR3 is TGTGCCAGCAGTCGGGGACGGGGGTTAGAGACCCAGTACTTC.

CDR3 sequence reads: CASARGGGKDYEQYF. CDR3 DNA: TGTGCCAGCGCCAGGGGAGGGGGAAAGGACTACGAGCAGTACTTC. The rearrangement joins TRBV6-6 to TRBJ2-7; perhaps TRBD2 as D (7 bases). CDR1 and CDR2 (germline): MNHNY, SVGAGI (reference sequence). Trimming left V 8 bases short and J 3 bases short, with 20 bases between. The CDR3 runs 15 residues.

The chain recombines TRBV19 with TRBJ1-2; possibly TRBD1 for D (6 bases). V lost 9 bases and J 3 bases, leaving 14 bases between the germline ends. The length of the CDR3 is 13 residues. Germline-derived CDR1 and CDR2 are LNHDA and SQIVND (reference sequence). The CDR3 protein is CASWGGRDYGYTF. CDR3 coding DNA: TGTGCCAGCTGGGGGGGGCGCGACTATGGCTACACCTTC. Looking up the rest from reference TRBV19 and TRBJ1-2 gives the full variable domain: DGGITQSPKYLFRKEGQNVTLSCEQNLNHDAMYWYRQDPGQGLRLIYYSQIVNDFQKGDIAEGYSVSREKKESFPLTVTSAQKNPTAFYLCASWGGRDYGYTFGSGTRLTVV.

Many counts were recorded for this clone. CDR3 protein: CASCPLGGRAAEQFF. The DNA of the CDR3 is TGTGCCAGCTGCCCTCTGGGCGGGAGGGCCGCTGAGCAGTTCTTC. The rearrangement joins TRBV28 to TRBJ2-1; 9 bases agree with TRBD2. After removal of 8 bases from V and 9 bases from J, the junction contained 14 bases not matched to a gene. The germline V gene has CDR1 MDHEN and CDR2 SYDVKM. The CDR3 has 15 residues.

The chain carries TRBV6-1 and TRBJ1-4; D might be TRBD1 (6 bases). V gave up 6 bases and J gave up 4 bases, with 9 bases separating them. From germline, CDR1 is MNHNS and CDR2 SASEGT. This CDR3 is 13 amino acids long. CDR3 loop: CASRTGYNEKLFF. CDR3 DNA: TGTGCCAGCAGAACAGGGTATAATGAAAAACTGTTTTTT.

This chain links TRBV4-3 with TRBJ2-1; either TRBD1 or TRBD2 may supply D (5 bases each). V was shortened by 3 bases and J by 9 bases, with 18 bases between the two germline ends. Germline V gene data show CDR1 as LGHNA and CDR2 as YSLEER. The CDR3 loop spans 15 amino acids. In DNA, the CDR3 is TGCGCCAGCAGCCAGTACGGGACGCACGGGTTTGAGCAGTTCTTC. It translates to CASSQYGTHGFEQFF.

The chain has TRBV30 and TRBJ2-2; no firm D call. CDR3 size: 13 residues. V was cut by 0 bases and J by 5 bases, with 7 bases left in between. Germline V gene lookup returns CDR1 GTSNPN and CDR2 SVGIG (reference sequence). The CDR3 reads CAWSVRRTGELFF. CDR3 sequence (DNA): TGTGCCTGGAGTGTACGAAGGACCGGGGAGCTGTTTTTT.

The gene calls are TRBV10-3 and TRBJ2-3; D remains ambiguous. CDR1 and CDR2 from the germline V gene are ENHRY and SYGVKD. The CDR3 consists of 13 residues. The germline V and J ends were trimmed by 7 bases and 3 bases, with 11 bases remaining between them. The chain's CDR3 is CAITHESTDTQYF. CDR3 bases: TGTGCCATCACCCATGAAAGTACAGATACGCAGTATTTT.

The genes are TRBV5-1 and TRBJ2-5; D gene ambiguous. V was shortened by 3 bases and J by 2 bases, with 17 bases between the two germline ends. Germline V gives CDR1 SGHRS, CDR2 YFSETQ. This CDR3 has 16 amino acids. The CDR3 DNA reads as TGCGCCAGCAGCTATCAGCCTCGACGGCAGCAAGAGACCCAGTACTTC. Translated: CASSYQPRRQQETQYF.

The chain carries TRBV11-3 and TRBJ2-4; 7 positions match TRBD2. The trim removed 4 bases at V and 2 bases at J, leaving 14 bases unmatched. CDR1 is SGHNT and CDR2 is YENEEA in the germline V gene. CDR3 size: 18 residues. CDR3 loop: CASSSLDRWEGSKNIQYF. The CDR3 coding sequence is TGTGCCAGCAGCTCCTTGGACCGCTGGGAGGGGTCCAAAAACATTCAGTACTTC. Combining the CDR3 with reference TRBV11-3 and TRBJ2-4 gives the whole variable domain EAGVVQSPRYKIIEKKQPVAFWCNPISGHNTLYWYLQNLGQGPELLIRYENEEAVDDSQLPKDRFSAERLKGVDSTLKIQPAELGDSAVYLCASSSLDRWEGSKNIQYFGAGTRLSVL.

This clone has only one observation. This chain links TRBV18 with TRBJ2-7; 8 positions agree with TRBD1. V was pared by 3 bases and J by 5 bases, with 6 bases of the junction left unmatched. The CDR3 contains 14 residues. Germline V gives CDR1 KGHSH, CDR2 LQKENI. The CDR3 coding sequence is TGTGCCAGCTCACCCGGGACAGGTAATGACGAGCAGTACTTC. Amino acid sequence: CASSPGTGNDEQYF.

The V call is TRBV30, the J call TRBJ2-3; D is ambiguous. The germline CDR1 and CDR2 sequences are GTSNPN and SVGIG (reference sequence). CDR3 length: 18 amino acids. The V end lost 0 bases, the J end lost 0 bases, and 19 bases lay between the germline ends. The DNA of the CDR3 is TGTGCCTGGAGTGTACCTTTCCCGCTCAGACATAGCACAGATACGCAGTATTTT. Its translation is CAWSVPFPLRHSTDTQYF.

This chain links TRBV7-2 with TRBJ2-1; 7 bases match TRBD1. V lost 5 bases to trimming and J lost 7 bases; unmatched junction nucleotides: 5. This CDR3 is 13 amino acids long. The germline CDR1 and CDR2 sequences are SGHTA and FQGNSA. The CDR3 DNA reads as TGTGCCAGCAGCAGACAGGGTAGGAATGAGCAGTTCTTC. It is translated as CASSRQGRNEQFF.